The 2 T cell receptor beta chains given below trace back to one sample, sequenced in a study of blood T cells in healthy people across ages. For the second PCR, which ran for about 7 to 12 cycles, a sample-barcoded 5' primer and a J-beta primer mix were used. TCRdb processed the 5' RACE reads anew with MiXCR; each CDR3 protein has one entry. This sample has some 1.6 million distinct CDR3 sequences, with approximately 32% found just once. The sample consisted of blood. These receptors all come from a woman aged 30 to 39 in good health.

Details on this clonotype: Relative to the germline gene, one junction end is altered; a read error may explain this. The rearrangement joins TRBV12-3 or TRBV12-4 to TRBJ2-1; D may match TRBD1 or TRBD2 (5 bases each). The CDR3 contains 13 residues. Written as DNA, the CDR3 is TGTGTCAGCAGTTTAGGGACCGCCGCTGGGTCGTTCTTC. This translates into CVSSLGTAAGSFF.

This clonotype has at least ten counts. This chain joins TRBV27 and TRBJ2-7; 12 bases line up with TRBD2. This CDR3 spans 14 amino acids. Germline values: CDR1 MNHEY, CDR2 SMNVEV (reference sequence). J gave up 6 bases and V 5 bases, and 5 bases lay outside the gene matches. The DNA of the CDR3 is TGTGCCAGCAGTCCTCTAGCGGGGGGGCTCGAGCAGTACTTC. Protein sequence: CASSPLAGGLEQYF.